This entry is about one TCR beta chain. At one end the junction does not follow the germline gene, possibly because of a read error. The record originates from a study of tumor and adjacent non-tumor tissue in lung cancer. The template was RNA from unsorted bulk tissue. The CDR3 totals 15 residues. Germline V lookup: CDR1 SGHDT, CDR2 YYEEEE. The library came from three nested PCR rounds adapted from ARM-PCR protocols. TCRdb reprocessed the multiplex PCR reads via MiXCR and lists one record per CDR3 protein. The repertoire includes about 120,000 distinct CDR3 sequences, 84% of them detected once, and 20% to 25% sits in the top ten.

The sequenced sample was lung tumor tissue. The chain couples TRBV5-6 to TRBJ2-2; D ambiguous. The source of this sequence is a man aged 70 or older with non-small cell lung cancer. CDR3 loop: CASNFAFANNGELFF. The CDR3, as DNA: TGTGCCAGCAACTTTGCATTTGCGAACAACGGGGAGCTGTTTTTT.